This T cell receptor beta chain originates from a study of blood T cells in healthy people across ages (dated by TCRdb to 2014 to 2015). Background for the entire study: Template switching captured roughly one uniquely barcoded TCR beta cDNA molecule per two T cells in model experiments. Age-related changes in TCR beta repertoire diversity were measured in the study by deep sequencing normalized with unique cDNA molecular identifiers. Donors were grouped into four age groups: young (average 16 years), middle-aged (39), aged (about 60) and long-lived (roughly 80). To avoid experimental bias, donors of different ages were spread randomly across the sequencing lanes. Two additional independent replicas of 1 million unique cDNA reads from the same blood draw were analyzed for two donors (one aged 18 to 30 and one aged 80 or older).

Overall results and qualifications from the work: Bulk unsorted PBMC profiling prevented conclusive comparison of naive and antigen-experienced compartments. The long-lived group showed more naive CD4+ T cells, fewer expanded clones and increased TCR diversity than the aged group, suggesting age selection. The CMV infection status of donors was not known, potentially confounding age-related changes in expanded clonotypes. Observed TCR beta diversity per million T cells fell roughly linearly with age, and a significant reduction was already apparent by age around 40. Estimates of total diversity based on one million sequenced T cells were regarded as lower bounds and as underestimates. The percentage of naive T cells measured by flow cytometry correlated strongly with observed TCR beta diversity.

As to this clonotype: Which antigen it targets is not known. No base qualities exist here, and no much larger clone lies one base off it.

Systemically healthy Caucasian individuals from Russia, about 38 in total and aged about 6 to 100 years, were included as donors. Each donor gave about 9.8 milliliters of peripheral blood, drawn into EDTA-treated Vacutainer tubes. Ficoll-Paque density-gradient centrifugation was used to isolate PBMCs, with at least 7 million per sample. Trizol reagent was used to extract total RNA from the PBMCs, yielding at least 5 micrograms per sample. Naive CD45RAhigh/CD27high T cell percentages were measured by flow cytometry on a PBMC aliquot from every donor. The CDR3 has 13 amino acids, counting the end cysteine and phenylalanine. Only the CDR3 part of the read is kept: 39 bases, read in frame from the first base. V loses 0 bases, J loses 3 bases, and the germline ends lie 6 bases apart. CDR1 MNHNS and CDR2 SASEGT are derived from the germline V gene. The method behind the library was 5' RACE. The instrument given in TCRdb is Illumina HiSeq 2500. A second PCR of roughly 7 to 12 cycles was run with a J-beta primer mix and a sample-barcoded 5' primer. A unique molecular identifier was introduced onto each TCR beta cDNA molecule by a template-switch 5' adaptor carrying 12 random nucleotides. Each sample yielded at least 2.5 million CDR3-containing paired-end reads. The Mint cDNA synthesis kit, primed by a TRBC-specific oligonucleotide, was used to synthesize first-strand cDNA from all RNA. All cDNA was treated with uracil-DNA glycosylase and then went through a first 18-cycle PCR with the universal primers M1SS and BC2_uni_R. The study's processing was this. For normalization, 1 million high-quality reads were randomly selected from each sample, with every read carrying a distinct molecular identifier. Reads sharing molecular identifiers were discarded rather than binned into consensus sequences. MiTCR, with a Q25 quality threshold and the strictest error-elimination algorithm, was used for CDR3 identification, clonotype clustering and error correction. Lower-bound total TCR beta diversity was estimated with a nonparametric unseen species model using Euler transformation. Using fastp at Q25 and MiXCR, TCRdb reprocessed the public reads and kept productive beta chains. Here each entry gathers all rows of one CDR3 protein and keeps the most common genes and DNA. Here the V and J calls rest on TCRdb's processing, not on the authors' analysis. The sample table holds about 1,800,000 distinct CDR3 sequences, of which roughly 27% were seen once. 7.7% of the sample is taken by the ten largest.

Sequencing was done on a sample of blood. This sequence was found in a woman aged 25-40 years in good health. The rearrangement combines TRBV6-1 with TRBJ2-7, with the D segment identity uncertain. The CDR3 reads as follows: CASSEAGLYEQYF. The sequenced DNA is TGTGCCAGCAGTGAAGCGGGCCTCTACGAGCAGTACTTC.